This T cell receptor (beta chain) is drawn from a study of T cells in Graves' hyperthyroidism and ophthalmopathy (dated by TCRdb to between 2018 and 2021). About the study as a whole: TCR V-J signatures able to tell the groups apart were searched for in a discovery cohort of approximately 95 patients, of whom around 43 had Graves' ophthalmopathy and around 57 had stable Graves' hyperthyroidism. Whether ophthalmopathy could be predicted prospectively was tested in an independent validation cohort made up of 18 to 20 hyperthyroidism patients plus 17 patients who later progressed to ophthalmopathy. The 100 discovery patients were randomly split 7:3 into training and test sets. In addition, the study compared T-cell repertoires in thyroid tissue and in blood from 6 or 7 Graves' hyperthyroidism patients. Once sampling was done, hyperthyroidism patients were given methimazole at a starting dose of 30 mg daily, whereas ophthalmopathy patients were given high-dose intravenous methylprednisolone. The paper describes TCR Vbeta CDR3 sequencing of 135 peripheral blood samples, made up of about 41 ophthalmopathy patients, around 73 hyperthyroidism patients and 17 progressor patients. The paper as a whole reports these results and caveats: Sample size was not statistically predetermined, and investigators were not blinded to group allocation. In cross-validation, a model built on a 13 V-J signature told ophthalmopathy apart from stable hyperthyroidism with approximately 90% sensitivity and about 81% specificity, and in testing the same model reached 80%/75%. Most expanded thyroid clonotypes (frequency above 0.001) were also detected in blood, suggesting blood repertoires may reflect thyroid immune responses. During validation, the model predicted progression to ophthalmopathy a median of about 5.9 months ahead of onset, with around 70% sensitivity and 72% to 85% specificity.

This clonotype was counted between two and nine times. The antigen it recognizes is unknown. Base qualities are not at hand, and no much larger clone is one base apart. From its cysteine to its phenylalanine, the CDR3 spans 15 amino acids. Only CDR3 DNA remains: 45 bases, in frame from the first base. The germline ends are 12 bases apart after V is trimmed by 7 bases and J by 0 bases. Sequences KGHDR (CDR1) and SFDVKD (CDR2) are obtained from the germline V gene. Stable Graves' hyperthyroidism was defined as no progression to ophthalmopathy during 18 months of follow-up. Hyperthyroidism patients were aged 18 to 65 years and newly diagnosed, with disease duration of less than 2 months. The study excluded patients with uncontrolled infections, other autoimmune diseases, pregnancy or lactation. Clinical symptoms, serum thyroxine and TRAb, thyroid ultrasound, and orbital computed tomography formed the basis for the diagnoses. Total RNA was extracted with Trizol reagent, and quality was checked on an Agilent 2100 Bioanalyzer.

TCR beta CDR3 regions were amplified from RNA transcripts. A first-round RT-PCR of the TCR CDR3 used the HTBI primer set with the Qiagen OneStep RT-PCR kit. A second multiplex PCR round built the libraries, followed by size selection and purification. Libraries were sequenced paired-end with 100 bp reads on an Illumina HiSeq2000. The authors' pipeline ran thus. Raw data were processed with SOAPnuke, discarding reads with adapters, uncalled bases, mean Phred below 15, or no exact constant-primer or identifier match. COPE v1.2.5 was used to merge the high-quality paired reads, and each unique nucleotide sequence was defined as a clonotype. MiTCR v1.1 was used to align the clonotypes against IMGT TRBV, TRBD and TRBJ reference segments. The analysis included only V-J combinations with a frequency above 0.0001, which together covered around 99% of the repertoires. The TCS score was defined as the ratio of F50 (clonal expansion) to E x V (chaos), calculated using BLOSUM62-based TCRdist between CDR3 peptides within each V-J. Welch's t-statistics and random forest reduced around 520 V-J features to about 12, which were used in a naive Bayes classifier (R e1071). The similarity between thyroid and blood repertoires was quantified using the Morisita-Horn index. The public reads were reprocessed in TCRdb via fastp at Q25 and MiXCR, keeping in-frame beta chains. Under each unique CDR3 protein, matching rows form one entry showing the most common genes and DNA. The authors' filters were not applied to this entry. In this sample the table shows 450,000 to 700,000 distinct CDR3 sequences, about 43% of which occur a single time. The ten biggest clones cover around 7.7% of the sample.

The TCR comes from a woman younger than 35 with Graves' hyperthyroidism. The chain couples TRBV24-1 to TRBJ2-1; too little of a D gene remains to name it. Sample: peripheral blood or thyroid tissue (not recorded which). Here the CDR3 is given as CATRESESSYNEQFF. The sequenced DNA is TGTGCCACCAGAGAGAGCGAGAGCTCCTACAATGAGCAGTTCTTC.